This section outlines one T cell receptor (beta chain) sequence together with its context. What it binds is not known. Presence of unique molecular identifiers characterized the TCR beta cDNA libraries. Via MiXCR, TCRdb re-called the PCR reads, giving one row per CDR3 protein. In the table there are about 500,000 distinct CDR3 sequences, around 40% of which are singletons. This entry is derived from a study of post-analysis software for immune sequencing data. Study conclusions and caveats: There was significantly lower normalized Chao1 diversity in multiple sclerosis patients than in controls.

This TCR was recovered from a girl between 5 and 17 years old with multiple sclerosis. The material sequenced was blood.

CDR3 sequence: CASSVPDNEQFF. CDR3 nucleotide sequence: TGTGCCAGCAGTGTCCCCGACAATGAGCAGTTCTTC. This chain joins TRBV6-1 and TRBJ2-1; D not certain. Trimming shortened V by 4 bases and J by 5 bases, and 6 bases separated the two germline ends. The CDR3 sequence is 12 residues long. In germline, CDR1 is MNHNS, CDR2 SASEGT.